These 14 T cell receptor beta chains were all obtained from the same sample, sequenced in a study of blood T cell repertoires in COVID-19 (dated by TCRdb to the early 2020s). Library preparation was by the immunoSEQ multiplex PCR assay. This is the immuneACCESS table as TCRdb keeps it, with only in-frame sequences that have V and J called. A part of the clones is gone; compared with another copy, unresolved V genes explain less than half, and the rest is unexplained. A total of 130,000 to 150,000 clones appear in this sample, roughly 90% of them only once. The top ten constitute 0.75% to 0.95% of the sample. The material sequenced was peripheral blood. The receptors come from a woman between 45 and 65 years old with acute or convalescent COVID-19.

The CDR3 DNA reads TGTGCCAGCAGCGTAGGGGACAACTACGAGCAGTACTTC. This encodes CASSVGDNYEQYF. The J gene is TRBJ2-7, the V gene TRBV9; TRBD1 is a possible D gene (6 bases). V lost 0 bases, J lost 3 bases, and 7 bases lay in between. The germline V gene encodes CDR1 SGDLS and CDR2 YYNGEE. This CDR3 is 13 amino acids long.

The chain employs TRBV9 and TRBJ2-5, with 11 bases lining up with TRBD2. The V segment lost 0 bases and the J segment 3 bases; nucleotides outside the gene matches: 7. CDR3 size: 17 residues. The germline V gene has CDR1 SGDLS and CDR2 YYNGEE. The CDR3 here is CASSVVASGGNKETQYF. The CDR3 nucleotides read TGTGCCAGCAGCGTAGTGGCTAGCGGGGGGAACAAAGAGACCCAGTACTTC. The full variable domain, with the rest looked up from reference TRBV9 and TRBJ2-5, is DSGVTQTPKHLITATGQRVTLRCSPRSGDLSVYWYQQSLDQGLQFLIQYYNGEERAKGNILERFSAQQFPDLHSELNLSSLELGDSALYFCASSVVASGGNKETQYFGPGTRLLVL.

The chain's CDR3 is CASSIGANEKLFF. In nucleotides, the CDR3 is TGTGCCAGCAGTATCGGGGCTAATGAAAAACTGTTTTTT. This sequence joins TRBV3-1 (or the pseudogene TRBV3-2) and TRBJ1-4, with D unresolved. The CDR3 has 13 residues. The ends were cut back, 6 bases at V and 3 bases at J, with 8 bases in the middle. Germline loops: CDR1 LGHDT, CDR2 YNNKEL (reference sequence).

The chain recombines TRBV7-9 with TRBJ1-6; D may be TRBD1 (6 bases). CDR3 size: 15 residues. Trimming shortened V by 4 bases and J by 7 bases, and 14 bases separated the two germline ends. Germline assignment: CDR1 SEHNR and CDR2 FQNEAQ (reference sequence). CDR3 loop: CASSSQGVANSPLHF. The CDR3 nucleotides are TGTGCCAGCAGCTCACAGGGAGTGGCGAATTCACCCCTCCACTTT. The full variable domain, rest sourced from reference TRBV7-9 and TRBJ1-6, is DTGVSQNPRHKITKRGQNVTFRCDPISEHNRLYWYRQTLGQGPEFLTYFQNEAQLEKSRLLSDRFSAERPKGSFSTLEIQRTEQGDSAMYLCASSSQGVANSPLHFGNGTRLTVT.

This clone occurred a few times. This rearrangement joins TRBV11-2 to TRBJ1-1; no clear D. Trimming left V 1 base short and J 4 bases short, with 7 bases between. The CDR3 is made up of 13 amino acids. Germline V gene sequence: CDR1 SGHAT, CDR2 FQNNGV. The CDR3 DNA reads TGTGCCAGCAGCTTAGCAGGACTCACTGAAGCTTTCTTT. Its translation is CASSLAGLTEAFF.

This chain joins TRBV30 and TRBJ2-3; unclear D gene. V was cut by 0 bases and J by 0 bases, with 7 bases left in between. CDR1 and CDR2 (germline): GTSNPN, SVGIG (reference sequence). The CDR3 is 14 amino acids. This CDR3 is CAWSVVHSTDTQYF. The CDR3 region has the DNA TGTGCCTGGAGTGTAGTACATAGCACAGATACGCAGTATTTT.

The chain has TRBV29-1 and TRBJ1-3; D possibly corresponds to TRBD1 (6 bases). The V gene lost 2 bases and the J gene lost 0 bases, with 11 bases spanning the gap. The CDR3 consists of 15 residues. Germline values: CDR1 SQVTM, CDR2 ANQGSEA. The CDR3 sequence: CSVEHRAFSGNTIYF. The CDR3 DNA follows: TGCAGCGTTGAACACAGGGCTTTCTCTGGAAACACCATATATTTT.

The chain carries TRBV7-6 and TRBJ1-6, with 7 bases lining up with TRBD1. The V gene's germline CDR1 is SGHVS and CDR2 FNYEAQ. With V trimmed by 3 bases and J by 10 bases, 12 bases remained unmatched. The CDR3 length is 16 residues. CDR3 sequence: CASSLGNRGNGSPLHF. CDR3 in DNA: TGTGCCAGCAGCTTGGGGAACAGGGGAAATGGATCACCCCTCCACTTT.

V is TRBV29-1 and J is TRBJ2-1, with a possible D match to TRBD2 (6 bases). V shed 3 bases and J shed 1 base, with 7 bases lying between them. Per germline, CDR1 SQVTM and CDR2 ANQGSEA. The CDR3 runs 13 residues. The CDR3 is CSVESGSYNEQFF. The CDR3 DNA reads as TGCAGCGTTGAGAGCGGGTCCTACAATGAGCAGTTCTTC.

The V gene is TRBV5-1, the J gene TRBJ1-1; 8 bases map to TRBD1. This CDR3 spans 15 amino acids. The germline V gene encodes CDR1 SGHRS and CDR2 YFSETQ. V shed 0 bases, J shed 1 base, and the junction held 2 bases outside the gene matches. The CDR3 coding sequence is TGCGCCAGCAGCTTGGGGGGGACAGGGAACACTGAAGCTTTCTTT. Its translation: CASSLGGTGNTEAFF.

The V call is TRBV5-6, the J call TRBJ2-7; possible D gene TRBD2, 7 bases. The CDR3 spans 15 residues. Trimming took off 4 bases at V and 5 bases at J, with 19 bases between the two ends. The germline V gene encodes CDR1 SGHDT and CDR2 YYEEEE. The CDR3 DNA sequence: TGTGCCAGCAGCCCCCTAATGGGGGGGCCTGACGAGCAGTACTTC. Its translation is CASSPLMGGPDEQYF.

V usage is TRBV7-3 and J usage is TRBJ2-1; D not resolved. Trimming cost V 2 bases and J 6 bases, with 17 bases left between them. The CDR3 extends over 16 amino acids. CDR1 is SGHTA, CDR2 FQGTGA, per germline. CDR3 DNA sequence: TGTGCCAGCAGCTTATACAGCTCGCAACCGTCCAATGAGCAGTTCTTC. Amino acids: CASSLYSSQPSNEQFF. Full variable domain (outside the CDR3, taken from reference TRBV7-3 and TRBJ2-1): GAGVSQTPSNKVTEKGKYVELRCDPISGHTALYWYRQSLGQGPEFLIYFQGTGAADDSGLPNDRFFAVRPEGSVSTLKIQRTERGDSAVYLCASSLYSSQPSNEQFFGPGTRLTVL.

The chain couples TRBV5-4 to TRBJ2-7; TRBD1 might be the D (5 bases). This CDR3 contains 13 residues. V was pared by 0 bases and J by 4 bases, with 8 bases between. The germline V gene encodes CDR1 SGHNT and CDR2 YYREEE (reference sequence). The CDR3 DNA reads TGTGCCAGCAGCTTGGCGCAGGGTTACGAGCAGTACTTC. It encodes CASSLAQGYEQYF.

This clone came up once. The V call is TRBV5-8, the J call TRBJ2-7; D may be TRBD2 (6 bases). The CDR3 extends over 16 amino acids. Trimming stripped 4 bases from V and 1 base from J, with 18 bases between. Germline CDR1 reads SGHTS; CDR2 reads YDEGEE. The CDR3 here is CASSPQEGTGSYEQYF. CDR3 in DNA: TGTGCCAGCAGCCCCCAGGAGGGGACGGGTTCCTACGAGCAGTACTTC.